Below, 31 T cell receptor beta chains from the same sample are listed, as sequenced in a study of cytotoxic CD8 clonotypes in ibrutinib-treated CLL. Assay used: immunoSEQ multiplex PCR; TCRdb lists only in-frame clones, some missing. The sample holds over 150,000 clones, around 72% seen once. The material was PBMCs, obtained after 24 months of ibrutinib treatment. All receptors come from a human donor with chronic lymphocytic leukemia.

The CDR3 coding sequence is TGTGCCAGTAGTAACAGGGGGTACCAAGAGACCCAGTACTTC. Amino acid sequence: CASSNRGYQETQYF. The V call is TRBV19, the J call TRBJ2-5; 8 bases are a match to TRBD1. Germline loops: CDR1 LNHDA, CDR2 SQIVND (reference sequence). The junction had 1 base not matched to a gene; V was cut back by 4 bases and J by 0 bases. The CDR3 extends over 14 amino acids. Drawing the rest from reference TRBV19 and TRBJ2-5, the complete variable domain is DGGITQSPKYLFRKEGQNVTLSCEQNLNHDAMYWYRQDPGQGLRLIYYSQIVNDFQKGDIAEGYSVSREKKESFPLTVTSAQKNPTAFYLCASSNRGYQETQYFGPGTRLLVL.

This clone was counted a few times. The chain has TRBV11-2 and TRBJ2-7; D call uncertain. The germline V gene encodes CDR1 SGHAT and CDR2 FQNNGV. Deletions cut 3 bases from V and 5 bases from J, with 11 bases between. The length of the CDR3 is 13 residues. CDR3 sequence: CASSFKLTHEQYF. The DNA for the CDR3 is TGTGCCAGCAGCTTTAAATTGACGCACGAGCAGTACTTC. The full variable domain, completed using reference TRBV11-2 and TRBJ2-7, is EAGVAQSPRYKIIEKRQSVAFWCNPISGHATLYWYQQILGQGPKLLIQFQNNGVVDDSQLPKDRFSAERLKGVDSTLKIQPAKLEDSAVYLCASSFKLTHEQYFGPGTRLTVT.

The CDR3 is CASSYRDQPQHF. For the CDR3, the DNA is TGTGCCAGCAGTTACAGGGATCAGCCCCAGCATTTT. This chain links TRBV27 with TRBJ1-5, with D perhaps matching TRBD1 (6 bases). Germline CDR1 MNHEY, CDR2 SMNVEV (reference sequence). Trimming took off 4 bases at V and 5 bases at J, with 6 bases between the two ends. The CDR3 spans 12 residues.

The rearrangement links TRBV10-3 to TRBJ2-7; the match to TRBD2 covers 10 bases. CDR1 is ENHRY and CDR2 is SYGVKD in the germline V gene. The CDR3 runs 15 residues. The ends lost 3 bases at V and 3 bases at J; junction bases unmatched: 5. The CDR3 DNA follows: TGTGCCATCAGTGATCCGAGGACTAGCGGCTACGAGCAGTACTTC. Translation gives CAISDPRTSGYEQYF.

The chain uses TRBV4-1 and TRBJ2-7, with 14 bases that match TRBD2. Germline CDR1 and CDR2: MGHRA and YSYEKL. This CDR3 is 18 amino acids long. V lost 2 bases, J lost 8 bases, and 14 bases stayed unmatched. For the CDR3, the DNA is TGCGCCAGCAGCCAACAAGGGATTGTGGGACTAGCGGGAGACAAGCAGTACTTC. Its translation is CASSQQGIVGLAGDKQYF.

The V and J genes are TRBV13 and TRBJ1-2, with a weak D call TRBD1 (5 bases). The CDR3 runs 17 residues. V lost 5 bases and J lost 0, with 19 bases in between. Germline assignment: CDR1 PRHDT and CDR2 FYEKMQ (reference sequence). The CDR3 protein is CASSPSPGRASNYGYTF. CDR3 nucleotide sequence: TGTGCCAGCAGCCCGTCCCCCGGCAGGGCGTCTAACTATGGCTACACCTTC. Variable domain in full (rest from reference TRBV13 and TRBJ1-2): AAGVIQSPRHLIKEKRETATLKCYPIPRHDTVYWYQQGPGQDPQFLISFYEKMQSDKGSIPDRFSAQQFSDYHSELNMSSLELGDSALYFCASSPSPGRASNYGYTFGSGTRLTVV.

This clone has only a few counts. CDR3 loop: CASSGAVGYTF. CDR3 nucleotide sequence: TGCGCCAGCAGTGGGGCAGTCGGCTACACCTTC. V is TRBV10-2 and J is TRBJ1-2; D is unresolved. The CDR3 is 11 amino acids. Looked up from germline, CDR1 is WSHSY and CDR2 is SAAADI. V was shortened by 4 bases and J by 8 bases, with 8 bases between the two germline ends.

V and J are TRBV5-1 and TRBJ2-1; D remains unclear. CDR1 is SGHRS and CDR2 is YFSETQ in the germline V gene. This CDR3 comprises 13 residues. V lost 0 bases, J lost 5 bases, and 6 bases lay in between. The CDR3 coding sequence is TGCGCCAGCAGCTTGGTCCCGGACAATGAGCAGTTCTTC. This sequence encodes CASSLVPDNEQFF.

The CDR3: CASSEVDGTGFEQYF. Here the CDR3 DNA reads TGTGCCAGCAGTGAGGTTGACGGGACAGGGTTCGAGCAGTACTTC. J is TRBJ2-7 and V is TRBV2; TRBD1 agrees at 9 bases. This CDR3 has 15 residues. Losses at the gene ends were 3 bases for V and 6 bases for J; bases not matched to a gene: 9. Germline CDR1 is SNHLY and CDR2 is FYNNEI.

The chain combines TRBV28 with TRBJ2-7; 11 positions match TRBD2. CDR1 is MDHEN and CDR2 is SYDVKM in the germline V gene. This CDR3 comprises 14 residues. J lost 2 bases, V lost 7 bases, and 4 bases had no gene match. In DNA form, the CDR3 reads TGTGCCAGCACCGCGACTAGCGGGACCTACGAGCAGTACTTC. It encodes CASTATSGTYEQYF.

V is TRBV28 and J is TRBJ2-1; 7 nucleotides match TRBD1. The V and J ends lost 4 bases and 2 bases, in that order; junction bases with no gene match: 5. CDR1 is MDHEN, CDR2 SYDVKM, per germline. This CDR3 contains 15 residues. The CDR3 spells CASSYPGQTYNEQFF. In DNA form, the CDR3 reads TGTGCCAGCAGTTATCCGGGACAGACCTACAATGAGCAGTTCTTC.

The V and J genes are TRBV18 and TRBJ2-7, with D possibly TRBD2 on 5 matching bases. This CDR3 comprises 13 residues. CDR1 and CDR2 (germline): KGHSH, LQKENI. V was shortened by 3 bases and J by 4 bases, with 10 bases between the two germline ends. As DNA, the CDR3 is TGTGCCAGCTCACCCTCACTAGAATACGAGCAGTACTTC. Translation: CASSPSLEYEQYF.

V is TRBV2 and J is TRBJ2-4; D is possibly TRBD1 (6 bases). The CDR3 is 15 residues long. Germline V lookup: CDR1 SNHLY, CDR2 FYNNEI. V shed 7 bases and J shed 3 bases, with 16 bases lying between them. CDR3 loop: CASIRDTWGKNIQYF. Written as DNA, the CDR3 is TGTGCCAGCATTCGGGACACCTGGGGCAAAAACATTCAGTACTTC.

V gene TRBV25-1 combines with J gene TRBJ2-5; 8 nucleotides line up with TRBD1. The CDR3 covers 15 residues. The J segment lost 3 bases and the V segment lost 2 bases, leaving 5 bases of the junction unmatched. In germline, CDR1 is MGHDK, CDR2 SYGVNS. As DNA, the CDR3 is TGTGCCAGCAGTGAAGTCAGGGGGCTAGAAGAGACCCAGTACTTC. This encodes CASSEVRGLEETQYF.

The chain carries TRBV2 and TRBJ2-7; D gene ambiguous. The CDR3 spans 14 residues. Germline V lookup: CDR1 SNHLY, CDR2 FYNNEI. Trimming took 2 bases from V and 6 from J, leaving 14 bases between them. DNA for the CDR3: TGTGCCAGCAGTGAACGTATTCAAGCCTCCGAGCAGTACTTC. Amino acids: CASSERIQASEQYF. Full variable domain (outside the CDR3, taken from reference TRBV2 and TRBJ2-7): EPEVTQTPSHQVTQMGQEVILRCVPISNHLYFYWYRQILGQKVEFLVSFYNNEISEKSEIFDDQFSVERPDGSNFTLKIRSTKLEDSAMYFCASSERIQASEQYFGPGTRLTVT.

This chain joins TRBV19 and TRBJ2-1; D remains unclear. Germline CDR1 and CDR2: LNHDA and SQIVND (reference sequence). The V and J ends lost 1 base and 4 bases respectively, with 8 bases between them. The CDR3 is 14 residues long. As DNA, the CDR3 is TGTGCCAGTAGTATAGGAGGAATATACAATGAGCAGTTCTTC. This codes for CASSIGGIYNEQFF.

V and J are TRBV11-3 and TRBJ2-5; D ambiguous. Germline values: CDR1 SGHNT, CDR2 YENEEA. Trimming shortened V by 10 bases and J by 0 bases, and 24 bases separated the two germline ends. The CDR3 is 17 amino acids. The CDR3 DNA follows: TGTGCCAATATACCCATTTACAGAGCCCCCAACCAAGAGACCCAGTACTTC. Protein sequence: CANIPIYRAPNQETQYF.

The chain combines TRBV7-9 with TRBJ2-7; D perhaps matches TRBD1 (5 bases). This CDR3 has 14 residues. Germline CDR1 reads SEHNR; CDR2 reads FQNEAQ (reference sequence). Trimming took 1 base from V and 2 from J, leaving 9 bases between them. The CDR3 nucleotides read TGTGCCAGCAGCTTAGGCACAGGAGCCTACGAGCAGTACTTC. Translating gives CASSLGTGAYEQYF.

The J gene is TRBJ2-5, the V gene TRBV7-2, with a tentative D call TRBD1 (5 bases). This CDR3 has 14 amino acids. The germline V gene has CDR1 SGHTA and CDR2 FQGNSA. With 3 bases removed from V and 4 bases from J, the gap between germline ends came to 12 bases. The CDR3: CASSFPDQGETQYF. In nucleotides, the CDR3 is TGTGCCAGCAGCTTCCCCGACCAGGGAGAGACCCAGTACTTC.

The chain links TRBV5-1 to TRBJ2-7, with 9 positions matching TRBD1. CDR1 is SGHRS, CDR2 YFSETQ, per germline. V dropped 4 bases and J dropped 5; count of bases not matched to a gene: 4. This CDR3 spans 13 amino acids. CDR3 in DNA: TGCGCCAGCAGCCGAGGGACAGGGAACGAGCAGTACTTC. This sequence encodes CASSRGTGNEQYF.

This clone has only a few counts. V is TRBV2 and J is TRBJ1-1, with D possibly matching TRBD1 (6 bases). Germline V lookup: CDR1 SNHLY, CDR2 FYNNEI. The CDR3 is 12 residues long. V shed 5 bases and J shed 7 bases, with 11 bases lying between them. CDR3 DNA: TGTGCCAGCAGTTTACAGGGTATTGAAGCTTTCTTT. As protein: CASSLQGIEAFF.

The chain employs TRBV9 and TRBJ2-5, with D perhaps being TRBD1 or TRBD2 (5 bases each). CDR3 length: 16 amino acids. Germline CDR1 SGDLS, CDR2 YYNGEE. The germline V and J ends were trimmed by 0 bases and 9 bases, with 21 bases remaining between them. The CDR3 DNA reads as TGTGCCAGCAGCGTAGCGGGGAGCTCAACTCAAGGGGCCCAGTACTTC. It yields the protein CASSVAGSSTQGAQYF.

This clone has just one count. The chain links TRBV7-2 to TRBJ1-1; weak D call: TRBD1 (5 bases). V dropped 0 bases and J dropped 0 bases, with 11 bases sitting between them. The CDR3 covers 16 residues. CDR1 is SGHTA, CDR2 FQGNSA, per germline. DNA of the CDR3: TGTGCCAGCAGCTTAGCGGGTAAGGGGTTGAACACTGAAGCTTTCTTT. Translation: CASSLAGKGLNTEAFF.

This clone was seen a few times. The V gene is TRBV6-1, the J gene TRBJ1-1, with D possibly TRBD1 on 6 matching bases. The germline V gene encodes CDR1 MNHNS and CDR2 SASEGT. The ends were cut back, 10 bases at V and 5 bases at J, with 20 bases in the middle. The CDR3 runs 14 residues. CDR3 protein: CATSGVKGGTEAFF. The CDR3 nucleotides read TGTGCCACCTCAGGGGTGAAGGGCGGGACTGAAGCTTTCTTT.

The gene calls are TRBV28 and TRBJ2-3; D might be TRBD2 (5 bases). The CDR3 length is 15 residues. V was cut by 7 bases and J by 2 bases, with 16 bases left in between. In germline, CDR1 is MDHEN, CDR2 SYDVKM. For the CDR3, the DNA is TGTGCCAGCAACCTCACTAGGAGCTCCACAGATACGCAGTATTTT. It translates to CASNLTRSSTDTQYF.

The J gene is TRBJ2-5, the V gene TRBV13; no clear D. Germline lookup yields CDR1 PRHDT and CDR2 FYEKMQ (reference sequence). V was pared by 5 bases and J by 0 bases, with 7 bases between. The CDR3 extends over 13 amino acids. CDR3 in amino acids: CASSPVDQETQYF. The CDR3 DNA is TGTGCCAGCAGCCCAGTAGACCAAGAGACCCAGTACTTC.

V and J are TRBV5-1 and TRBJ1-3; D is uncertain. The CDR3 is 17 residues long. Germline CDR1 and CDR2: SGHRS and YFSETQ. Deletions cut 0 bases from V and 0 bases from J, with 13 bases between. As DNA, the CDR3 is TGCGCCAGCAGCTTGGGTCTCCAGACGGACTCTGGAAACACCATATATTTT. As protein: CASSLGLQTDSGNTIYF.

V is TRBV9 and J is TRBJ2-5; 11 nucleotides align to TRBD2. V gave up 0 bases and J gave up 2 bases; unmatched junction bases: 9. CDR1 is SGDLS, CDR2 YYNGEE, per germline. There are 18 residues in the CDR3. DNA of the CDR3: TGTGCCAGCAGCGTAGCTGGTACTAGCGGGAGTCTTCAAGAGACCCAGTACTTC. Protein: CASSVAGTSGSLQETQYF.

The rearrangement joins TRBV5-1 to TRBJ2-5, with TRBD1 matching over 7 bases. With 2 bases clipped from V and 1 base from J, the junction kept 8 bases outside the gene matches. Germline V CDR1 and CDR2: SGHRS, YFSETQ. The CDR3 is made up of 16 amino acids. The CDR3 reads CASSLFPSGGQETQYF. CDR3 nucleotides: TGCGCCAGCAGCTTATTTCCATCAGGGGGCCAAGAGACCCAGTACTTC.

The rearrangement links TRBV11-2 to TRBJ2-5, with D perhaps matching TRBD1 or TRBD2 (5 bases each). This CDR3 has 13 amino acids. The V gene lost 3 bases and the J gene lost 1 base, with 6 bases spanning the gap. Germline values: CDR1 SGHAT, CDR2 FQNNGV. Written as DNA, the CDR3 is TGTGCCAGCAGCTTGGGGGTCCAAGAGACCCAGTACTTC. As protein: CASSLGVQETQYF.

This clone was counted only a few times. The J gene is TRBJ2-1, the V gene TRBV4-2; the D is unclear. This CDR3 has 11 amino acids. Germline CDR1 LGHNA, CDR2 YNFKEQ. V was pared by 5 bases and J by 4 bases, with 3 bases between. The CDR3 protein is CASSGYNEQFF. In DNA form, the CDR3 reads TGTGCCAGCAGCGGATACAATGAGCAGTTCTTC.